The 22 T cell receptor beta chains in this list originate from one sample, sequenced in a study of T cell responses to AZD1222 COVID-19 vaccine. Libraries were prepared by immunoSEQ multiplex PCR; TCRdb keeps only in-frame clonotypes and omits some of them. The sample lists over 130,000 clones, 92% occurring once. Sequencing was performed on peripheral blood, taken 28 days after the second AZD1222 dose. These receptors were obtained from an adult who received the AZD1222 COVID-19 vaccine.

This chain's CDR3 is CASSPSSGTSSYEQYF. CDR3 DNA: TGTGCCAGCAGCCCCAGTTCCGGGACATCCTCCTACGAGCAGTACTTC. The V call is TRBV3-1 (or the pseudogene TRBV3-2), the J call TRBJ2-7, with D maybe TRBD1 (6 bases). CDR3 length equals 16 residues. V lost 4 bases, J lost 0 bases, and 16 bases lay in between. Per the germline V gene, CDR1 is LGHDT and CDR2 is YNNKEL (reference sequence).

The chain uses TRBV3-1 (or the pseudogene TRBV3-2) and TRBJ1-1; perhaps TRBD1 as D (6 bases). Deletions cut 3 bases from V and 3 bases from J, with 11 bases between. Germline-derived CDR1 and CDR2 are LGHDT and YNNKEL (reference sequence). This CDR3 region has 14 residues. The CDR3 region is CASSQGAWDTEAFF. In DNA, the CDR3 is TGTGCCAGCAGCCAGGGGGCGTGGGACACTGAAGCTTTCTTT.

V and J are TRBV19 and TRBJ1-4, with TRBD1 matching 7 bases. V dropped 5 bases and J dropped 5; count of bases not matched to a gene: 8. This CDR3 region has 15 residues. The germline gives CDR1 LNHDA, CDR2 SQIVND (reference sequence). The CDR3 DNA is TGTGCCAGTAGTTCCTCAGACAGGGACAATGAAAAACTGTTTTTT. Amino acids: CASSSSDRDNEKLFF. Full variable domain (remainder filled in from reference TRBV19 and TRBJ1-4): DGGITQSPKYLFRKEGQNVTLSCEQNLNHDAMYWYRQDPGQGLRLIYYSQIVNDFQKGDIAEGYSVSREKKESFPLTVTSAQKNPTAFYLCASSSSDRDNEKLFFGSGTQLSVL.

This clone was observed a handful of times. The chain joins TRBV19 to TRBJ1-5; D call uncertain. V shed 10 bases and J shed 0 bases, with 16 bases lying between them. This CDR3 spans 15 amino acids. Germline V gene lookup returns CDR1 LNHDA and CDR2 SQIVND (reference sequence). In DNA form, the CDR3 reads TGTGCCACTTCCTACGCCCATAGTAGCAATCAGCCCCAGCATTTT. This translates into CATSYAHSSNQPQHF.

V and J are TRBV27 and TRBJ1-3, with D tentatively TRBD1 (5 bases). CDR3 size: 13 residues. V lost 6 bases and J lost 4, with 10 bases in between. Per germline, CDR1 MNHEY and CDR2 SMNVEV (reference sequence). CDR3 amino acids: CASRGQGGNTIYF. The CDR3 coding sequence is TGTGCCAGCAGGGGTCAGGGAGGAAACACCATATATTTT.

The chain recombines TRBV19 with TRBJ1-1; TRBD1 matches at 7 bases. Germline values: CDR1 LNHDA, CDR2 SQIVND (reference sequence). The V and J ends lost 4 bases and 7 bases, in that order; junction bases with no gene match: 6. This CDR3 region has 13 residues. CDR3 in DNA: TGTGCCAGTAGTAACCAGGGGGTGGATGAAGCTTTCTTT. Its protein product is CASSNQGVDEAFF.

This sequence joins TRBV29-1 and TRBJ1-1; 7 bases agree with TRBD1. CDR3 size: 13 residues. CDR1 is SQVTM, CDR2 ANQGSEA, per germline. Trimming took 7 bases from V and 3 from J; bases not matched to a gene: 8. The CDR3 nucleotides are TGCAGCGGGAACAGGGGCGGGCACACTGAAGCTTTCTTT. This encodes CSGNRGGHTEAFF. Supplemented by reference TRBV29-1 and TRBJ1-1, the full variable domain reads SAVISQKPSRDICQRGTSLTIQCQVDSQVTMMFWYRQQPGQSLTLIATANQGSEATYESGFVIDKFPISRPNLTFSTLTVSNMSPEDSSIYLCSGNRGGHTEAFFGQGTRLTVV.

V is TRBV6-5 and J is TRBJ2-5; either TRBD1 or TRBD2 may supply D (5 bases each). CDR3 length equals 15 residues. Germline CDR1 reads MNHEY; CDR2 reads SVGAGI. Trimming cost V 5 bases and J 5 bases, with 18 bases left between them. CDR3 residues: CASSPSGTRGETQYF. CDR3 DNA sequence: TGTGCCAGCAGTCCCTCCGGGACGAGAGGGGAGACCCAGTACTTC.

This chain connects TRBV6-2 or TRBV6-3 to TRBJ2-2, with D unclear. CDR1 and CDR2 from the germline V gene are MNHEY and SVGEGT. The CDR3 covers 12 residues. The ends were cut back, 2 bases at V and 6 bases at J, with 4 bases in the middle. The CDR3 spells CASSYNAGELFF. The CDR3 DNA is TGTGCCAGCAGTTACAATGCCGGGGAGCTGTTTTTT.

The V gene is TRBV5-1, the J gene TRBJ2-3; the match to TRBD1 covers 8 bases. CDR3 size: 15 residues. Germline lookup yields CDR1 SGHRS and CDR2 YFSETQ. V lost 0 bases and J lost 2; bases outside the gene matches: 2. CDR3 nucleotide sequence: TGCGCCAGCAGCTTGGCGGGACAGGTCACAGATACGCAGTATTTT. Residues: CASSLAGQVTDTQYF.

DNA of the CDR3: TGTGCCAGCAGCGTAGTAAGCACAGATACGCAGTATTTT. Translating it yields CASSVVSTDTQYF. J is TRBJ2-3 and V is TRBV9; D call uncertain. This CDR3 is built from 13 residues. V was pared by 0 bases and J by 0 bases, with 2 bases between. CDR1 SGDLS and CDR2 YYNGEE come from the germline V gene.

The chain is built from TRBV28 and TRBJ1-4, with D uncertain. The germline V gene encodes CDR1 MDHEN and CDR2 SYDVKM. V was clipped by 2 bases and J by 3 bases, with 10 bases between them. CDR3 length equals 15 residues. The DNA for the CDR3 is TGTGCCAGCAGTTTACTAGGGCGAGCTAATGAAAAACTGTTTTTT. Its protein is CASSLLGRANEKLFF.

This clone has a single count. This chain joins TRBV7-3 and TRBJ2-1; 14 nucleotides agree with TRBD2. V lost 0 bases and J lost 2; bases outside the gene matches: 15. This CDR3 comprises 22 residues. Germline V gene sequence: CDR1 SGHTA, CDR2 FQGTGA. The CDR3 coding sequence is TGTGCCAGCAGCTTAACCGGACTAGCGGGAGGTGTTTCGTTCAAAACCTACAATGAGCAGTTCTTC. It is translated as CASSLTGLAGGVSFKTYNEQFF.

The V and J genes are TRBV12-5 and TRBJ1-6; D is undetermined. This CDR3 has 12 residues. Between the trimmed V and J ends, which lost 9 bases and 5 bases, there was a span of 8 bases. CDR1 is LGHNT and CDR2 is FRNRAP in the germline V gene. The CDR3 sequence is CASQRDNSPLHF. As DNA, the CDR3 is TGTGCTAGCCAAAGGGATAATTCACCCCTCCACTTT.

The chain joins TRBV2 to TRBJ1-4; D unclear. The CDR3 extends over 13 amino acids. Trimming removed 2 bases at V and 8 bases at J, with 9 bases between. Germline assignment: CDR1 SNHLY and CDR2 FYNNEI. Here the CDR3 DNA reads TGTGCCAGCAGTGAATGGGTGTTAGAAAAACTGTTTTTT. Translated: CASSEWVLEKLFF.

The count of this clone is one. The V and J genes are TRBV7-7 and TRBJ2-5; 7 bases are a match to TRBD1. This CDR3 comprises 14 residues. J gave up 1 base and V 4 bases, and 3 bases lay outside the gene matches. Germline CDR1 is SSHAT and CDR2 is FNYEAQ (reference sequence). For the CDR3, the DNA is TGTGCCAGCAGCTCGGGACAGTTCCAAGAGACCCAGTACTTC. It specifies CASSSGQFQETQYF.

This sequence joins TRBV9 and TRBJ1-3; a weak D match, TRBD1 (5 bases). The V and J ends lost 4 bases and 5 bases respectively, with 19 bases between them. The CDR3 covers 16 residues. Germline V lookup: CDR1 SGDLS, CDR2 YYNGEE. CDR3 bases: TGTGCCAGCAGCCCACGCGGCGAGGGGCAAAGAAACACCATATATTTT. Amino acid sequence: CASSPRGEGQRNTIYF.

The chain employs TRBV2 and TRBJ2-4; D not resolved. The CDR3 has 13 amino acids. Per germline, CDR1 SNHLY and CDR2 FYNNEI. Deletions cut 8 bases from V and 0 bases from J, with 8 bases between. The CDR3 is CASLALAKNIQYF. The CDR3, as DNA: TGTGCCAGCCTGGCGCTAGCCAAAAACATTCAGTACTTC.

The rearrangement links TRBV28 to TRBJ1-2, with TRBD1 matching over 11 bases. The CDR3 spans 15 residues. Germline CDR1 and CDR2: MDHEN and SYDVKM. With V trimmed by 6 bases and J by 4 bases, 7 bases remained unmatched. The CDR3 loop reads CASSLGTGGIYGYTF. The DNA of the CDR3 is TGTGCCAGCAGCCTAGGGACAGGGGGGATCTATGGCTACACCTTC.

The V call is TRBV6-5, the J call TRBJ1-5; the D is unclear. The CDR3 loop spans 14 amino acids. Germline CDR1 MNHEY, CDR2 SVGAGI. With 6 bases removed from V and 4 bases from J, the gap between germline ends came to 13 bases. The CDR3 DNA sequence: TGTGCCAGCAGCGGGTGGGGAGGAAATCAGCCCCAGCATTTT. Translating gives CASSGWGGNQPQHF.

This clone appeared a few times. This chain links TRBV12-3 or TRBV12-4 with TRBJ1-1; D not resolved. Trimming shortened V by 2 bases and J by 1 base, and 5 bases separated the two germline ends. This CDR3 has 13 residues. For the CDR3, the DNA is TGTGCCAGCAGTTTAACAAGGAACACTGAAGCTTTCTTT. Its translation is CASSLTRNTEAFF.

V gene TRBV12-3 or TRBV12-4 combines with J gene TRBJ1-2; D remains ambiguous. Between the trimmed V and J ends, which lost 5 bases and 4 bases, there was a span of 11 bases. The CDR3 length is 13 residues. CDR3 sequence reads: CASSPAGGYGYTF. The CDR3 nucleotides are TGTGCCAGCAGTCCTGCTGGAGGCTATGGCTACACCTTC.